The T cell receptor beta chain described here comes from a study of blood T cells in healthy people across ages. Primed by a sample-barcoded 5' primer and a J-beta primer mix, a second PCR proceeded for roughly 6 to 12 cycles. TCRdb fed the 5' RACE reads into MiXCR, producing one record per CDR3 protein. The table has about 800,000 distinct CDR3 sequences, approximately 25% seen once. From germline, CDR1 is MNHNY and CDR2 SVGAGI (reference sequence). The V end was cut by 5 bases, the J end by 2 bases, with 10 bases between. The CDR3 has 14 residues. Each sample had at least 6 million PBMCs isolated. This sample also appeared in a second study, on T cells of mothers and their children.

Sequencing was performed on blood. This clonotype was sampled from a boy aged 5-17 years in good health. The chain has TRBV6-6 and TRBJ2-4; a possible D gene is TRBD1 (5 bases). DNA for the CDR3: TGTGCCAGCAGTCTGGACATGACCAAAAACATTCAGTACTTC. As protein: CASSLDMTKNIQYF.